The 18 T cell receptor beta chains below were found in one sample sequenced in a study of PD-L1 blockade in urothelial cancer listed by TCRdb under 2017. The sample's time point label is to be understood as: pretreatment peripheral blood. Library preparation used the immunoSEQ multiplex PCR assay. Sourced from immuneACCESS, this table was stored by TCRdb with only in-frame sequences that have V and J called. A share of the clones is absent; for the studies checked, an unresolved V gene accounts for under half, and the remainder has no known explanation. The sample has tens of thousands of clones on record, 65% to 85% of them singletons. The biggest ten clones account for around 2.1% of the sample. Material: PBMCs, obtained around atezolizumab (anti-PD-L1) treatment. Source of these receptors: a man in his fifties or sixties with urothelial cancer.

The V call is TRBV27, the J call TRBJ2-1, with 12 bases lining up with TRBD2. The CDR3 runs to 16 residues. In germline, CDR1 is MNHEY, CDR2 SMNVEV (reference sequence). The V gene end was trimmed by 4 bases and the J gene end by 5 bases; junction bases not matched to a gene: 6. This CDR3 is CASSSTSGGYDNEQFF. The CDR3 region has the DNA TGTGCCAGCAGTTCGACTAGCGGGGGCTACGACAATGAGCAGTTCTTC.

V is TRBV18 and J is TRBJ1-1; D not resolved. Germline assignment: CDR1 KGHSH and CDR2 LQKENI. The CDR3 runs 13 residues. Trimming cost V 5 bases and J 2 bases, with 9 bases left between them. As DNA, the CDR3 is TGTGCCAGCTCATCGGGATACAACACTGAAGCTTTCTTT. Translating it yields CASSSGYNTEAFF.

The chain is built from TRBV2 and TRBJ2-2, with 13 bases aligning to TRBD2. Trimming at V came to 7 bases and at J to 11 bases, leaving 13 bases not matched to a gene. This CDR3 is built from 16 residues. CDR1 is SNHLY, CDR2 FYNNEI, per germline. As DNA, the CDR3 is TGTGCCAGCACCGTTCAGACTAGCGGGGGGAGCAGTGAGCTGTTTTTT. Protein product: CASTVQTSGGSSELFF.

The rearrangement links TRBV28 to TRBJ2-5, with D possibly being TRBD2 (6 bases). V dropped 1 base and J dropped 4 bases, with 10 bases sitting between them. The CDR3 sequence is 14 residues long. Per germline, CDR1 MDHEN and CDR2 SYDVKM. CDR3 in amino acids: CASSLSQGGETQYF. The CDR3 DNA reads TGTGCCAGCAGTTTATCCCAGGGAGGAGAGACCCAGTACTTC.

This chain joins TRBV11-2 and TRBJ1-1, with 9 bases matching TRBD1. The CDR3 runs 14 residues. V lost 3 bases to trimming and J lost 3 bases; unmatched junction nucleotides: 2. CDR1 is SGHAT and CDR2 is FQNNGV in the germline V gene. CDR3 coding DNA: TGTGCCAGCAGCTTGAGGGACAGGGACACTGAAGCTTTCTTT. It codes for CASSLRDRDTEAFF.

CDR3 nucleotides: TGTGCCAGCAGCGGCAGGGTCTCTGAGCAGTTCTTC. Protein product: CASSGRVSEQFF. The rearrangement links TRBV7-9 to TRBJ2-1; TRBD1 is a possible D gene (5 bases). The germline gives CDR1 SEHNR, CDR2 FQNEAQ (reference sequence). This CDR3 comprises 12 residues. V lost 5 bases, J lost 9 bases, and 11 bases lay in between.

The rearrangement uses TRBV28 and TRBJ2-5; D not certain. Germline V gene sequence: CDR1 MDHEN, CDR2 SYDVKM. The V end lost 5 bases, the J end lost 0 bases, and 4 bases lay between the germline ends. This CDR3 spans 12 amino acids. The CDR3 nucleotides read TGTGCCAGCAGTCCATACCAAGAGACCCAGTACTTC. It translates to CASSPYQETQYF. Variable domain in full (rest from reference TRBV28 and TRBJ2-5): DVKVTQSSRYLVKRTGEKVFLECVQDMDHENMFWYRQDPGLGLRLIYFSYDVKMKEKGDIPEGYSVSREKKERFSLILESASTNQTSMYLCASSPYQETQYFGPGTRLLVL.

The sample holds a few counts of this clone. The chain employs TRBV11-2 and TRBJ1-4, with no clear D. The CDR3 covers 14 residues. Looked up from germline, CDR1 is SGHAT and CDR2 is FQNNGV. Trimming shortened V by 2 bases and J by 3 bases, and 7 bases separated the two germline ends. CDR3 region: CASSLSYSNEKLFF. The CDR3 nucleotides read TGTGCCAGCAGCTTAAGCTATTCTAATGAAAAACTGTTTTTT.

The J gene is TRBJ2-2, the V gene TRBV7-7; a possible D gene is TRBD1 (5 bases). CDR3 length: 14 amino acids. Trimming took 3 bases from V and 5 from J, leaving 10 bases between them. The germline V gene encodes CDR1 SSHAT and CDR2 FNYEAQ (reference sequence). CDR3 DNA sequence: TGTGCCAGCAGCTTTGACAGAGCTACCGGGGAGCTGTTTTTT. Protein sequence: CASSFDRATGELFF.

This clone was picked up one time. The V gene is TRBV6-5, the J gene TRBJ2-1; D unclear. This CDR3 comprises 11 residues. Germline CDR1 reads MNHEY; CDR2 reads SVGAGI. V lost 9 bases and J lost 5, with 8 bases in between. CDR3 loop: CASTRHNEQFF. As DNA, the CDR3 is TGTGCCAGTACTCGCCACAATGAGCAGTTCTTC.

The chain combines TRBV28 with TRBJ1-5, with 9 bases matching TRBD1. Trimming removed 6 bases from V and 3 bases from J; junction bases left unmatched: 9. Germline V gene sequence: CDR1 MDHEN, CDR2 SYDVKM. The CDR3 extends over 16 amino acids. CDR3: CASSPGTGYFNQPQHF. CDR3 nucleotide sequence: TGTGCCAGCAGCCCGGGGACAGGGTATTTCAATCAGCCCCAGCATTTT.

The chain is built from TRBV7-2 and TRBJ2-5, with 8 positions matching TRBD1. J lost 5 bases, V lost 0 bases, and 5 bases had no gene match. The CDR3 runs 15 residues. Germline V CDR1 and CDR2: SGHTA, FQGNSA. CDR3 in DNA: TGTGCCAGCAGCTTAGCGCAGGGGGCTCGGGAGACCCAGTACTTC. It yields the protein CASSLAQGARETQYF.

This clone came up once. J is TRBJ2-1 and V is TRBV11-3, with D unclear. The length of the CDR3 is 12 residues. Germline assignment: CDR1 SGHNT and CDR2 YENEEA. The V end was cut by 1 base, the J end by 7 bases, with 5 bases between. The CDR3 DNA is TGTGCCAGCAGCTTAGTAAATAATGAGCAGTTCTTC. As protein: CASSLVNNEQFF.

This clone appeared once. The V gene is TRBV7-6, the J gene TRBJ2-3; TRBD2 might be the D (5 bases). The CDR3 loop spans 15 amino acids. Trimming shortened V by 1 base and J by 2 bases, and 10 bases separated the two germline ends. Germline V lookup: CDR1 SGHVS, CDR2 FNYEAQ. CDR3 loop: CASSLEAGHTDTQYF. The DNA of the CDR3 is TGTGCCAGCAGCTTAGAGGCGGGCCACACAGATACGCAGTATTTT.

The CDR3 DNA follows: TGCAGCGGCGGGACAGGGGATGAAAAACTGTTTTTT. Protein product: CSGGTGDEKLFF. V and J are TRBV29-1 and TRBJ1-4, with 10 bases that match TRBD1. Trimming removed 7 bases from V and 6 bases from J; junction bases left unmatched: 2. Per the germline V gene, CDR1 is SQVTM and CDR2 is ANQGSEA. CDR3 length: 12 amino acids.

The V and J genes are TRBV10-3 and TRBJ2-3; 8 nucleotides match TRBD1. The trim removed 6 bases at V and 3 bases at J, leaving 2 bases unmatched. The length of the CDR3 is 13 residues. CDR1 and CDR2 (germline): ENHRY, SYGVKD. The CDR3 sequence is CAIRDRETDTQYF. Here the CDR3 DNA reads TGTGCCATCAGGGACAGGGAGACAGATACGCAGTATTTT.

The chain employs TRBV5-4 and TRBJ2-7, with 7 bases aligning to TRBD2. V shed 0 bases, J shed 6 bases, and the junction held 12 bases outside the gene matches. Germline V lookup: CDR1 SGHNT, CDR2 YYREEE (reference sequence). The CDR3 has 16 amino acids. CDR3 loop: CASSLGGLSGSREQYF. In DNA, the CDR3 is TGTGCCAGCAGCTTGGGGGGACTTAGCGGGTCCCGCGAGCAGTACTTC.

V usage is TRBV6-5 and J usage is TRBJ2-2; possibly TRBD1 for D (8 bases). This CDR3 is built from 14 residues. Germline V gives CDR1 MNHEY, CDR2 SVGAGI. The V end was cut by 6 bases, the J end by 3 bases, with 11 bases between. The CDR3 DNA follows: TGTGCCAGCAGCACAGGGGGGGACACCGGGGAGCTGTTTTTT. Its translation is CASSTGGDTGELFF.